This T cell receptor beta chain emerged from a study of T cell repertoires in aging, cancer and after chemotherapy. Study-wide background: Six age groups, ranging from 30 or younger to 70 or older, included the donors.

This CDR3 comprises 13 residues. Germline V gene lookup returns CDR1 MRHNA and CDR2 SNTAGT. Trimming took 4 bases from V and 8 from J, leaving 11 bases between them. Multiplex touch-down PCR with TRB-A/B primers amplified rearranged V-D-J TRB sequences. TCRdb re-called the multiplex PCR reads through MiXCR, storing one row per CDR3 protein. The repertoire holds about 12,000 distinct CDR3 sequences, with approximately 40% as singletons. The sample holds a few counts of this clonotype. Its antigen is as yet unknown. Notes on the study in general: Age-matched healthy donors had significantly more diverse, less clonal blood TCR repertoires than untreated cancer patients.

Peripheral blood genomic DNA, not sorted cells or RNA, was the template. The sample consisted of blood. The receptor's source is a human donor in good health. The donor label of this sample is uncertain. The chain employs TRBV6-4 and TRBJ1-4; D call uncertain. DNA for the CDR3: TGTGCCAGCAGTGGACAACAAGGAGAAAAACTGTTTTTT. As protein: CASSGQQGEKLFF.